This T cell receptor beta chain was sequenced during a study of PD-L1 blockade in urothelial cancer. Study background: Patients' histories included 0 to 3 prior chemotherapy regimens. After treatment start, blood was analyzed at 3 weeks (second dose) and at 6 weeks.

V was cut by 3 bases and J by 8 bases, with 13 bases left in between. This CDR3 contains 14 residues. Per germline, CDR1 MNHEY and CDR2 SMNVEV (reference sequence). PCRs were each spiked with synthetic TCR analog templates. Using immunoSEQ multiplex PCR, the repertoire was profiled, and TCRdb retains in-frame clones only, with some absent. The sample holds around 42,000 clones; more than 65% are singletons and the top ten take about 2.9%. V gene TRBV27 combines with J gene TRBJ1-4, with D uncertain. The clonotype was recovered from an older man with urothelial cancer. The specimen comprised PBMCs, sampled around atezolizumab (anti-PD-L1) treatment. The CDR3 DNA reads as TGTGCCAGCAGTTTCGCTGGGGAGGGAGAAAAACTGTTTTTT. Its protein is CASSFAGEGEKLFF.